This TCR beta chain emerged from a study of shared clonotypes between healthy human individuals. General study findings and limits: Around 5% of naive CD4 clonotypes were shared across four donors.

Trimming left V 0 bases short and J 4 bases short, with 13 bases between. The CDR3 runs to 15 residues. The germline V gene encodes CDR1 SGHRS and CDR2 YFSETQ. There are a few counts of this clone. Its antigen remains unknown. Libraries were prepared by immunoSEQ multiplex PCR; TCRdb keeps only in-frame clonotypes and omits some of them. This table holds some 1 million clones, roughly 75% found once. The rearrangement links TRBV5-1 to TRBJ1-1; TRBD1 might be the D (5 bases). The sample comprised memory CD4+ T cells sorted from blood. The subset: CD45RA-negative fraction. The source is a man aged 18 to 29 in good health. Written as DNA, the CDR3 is TGCGCCAGCAGCTTGGATACCCCGGGACTCACTGAAGCTTTCTTT. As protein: CASSLDTPGLTEAFF.